This T cell receptor beta chain was retrieved from a study of metastatic and nonmetastatic thyroid tumors (dated by TCRdb to about 2020). Regarding the research as a whole: Repertoires from peripheral blood and from tumor or nodule tissue samples of malignant and benign thyroid patients were compared.

This clone appeared many times. The specificity of this receptor is unknown. Nothing much larger sits one base from this clone, and base qualities are not available. The library relied on PCR. Instrument on record: Illumina HiSeq 4000. High-throughput sequencing was used to profile the TCR beta-chain CDR3 region of each patient. Per the original workflow: A classifier to discriminate distant-metastatic papillary thyroid cancer patients was built from CDR3 differences across clinicopathological groups. To measure repertoire diversity the researchers used the Shannon index, while the Morisita-Horn index served to gauge how similar the tumor and blood repertoires were. In-frame beta chains were kept once TCRdb had trimmed the public reads at Q25 with fastp and called clones with MiXCR. Clone size and V and J calls follow TCRdb, not the original study. For this sample there are 40,000 or so clones; 13% appear just once. Clones ranked in the top ten supply approximately 9.5% of the sample.

The paper as a whole reports these results and caveats: In both blood and tumor samples, TCR beta diversity was reported to be significantly higher in malignant tumors than in benign nodules.

V ends up 3 bases short and J 4 bases short, with an unmatched junction base count of 4. Including the terminal cysteine and phenylalanine, the CDR3 comprises 15 residues. Here the CDR3 DNA is all that survives: 45 bases in frame from base 1. CDR1 and CDR2 are read off the germline V gene as MNHNS and SASEGT. None of the patients had been given any treatment before thyroid surgery. Patient clinical samples collected from the early 2010s to the late 2010s were retrospectively analysed using T-cell receptor beta sequencing. Sequencing used blood. The rearranged chain carries TRBV6-1 and TRBJ2-5; a stretch of 11 junction bases matches TRBD2. This sequence originates from a female donor with papillary thyroid cancer or a benign thyroid nodule (not recorded which). Some clones in this sample may be carry-over from other donors' samples. DNA sequence: TGTGCCAGCAGTGACGGGCTAGCGGGAGGAGAGACCCAGTACTTC. The resulting protein is CASSDGLAGGETQYF.